This T cell receptor beta chain was sequenced during a study of identical twins. Study-level points and caveats: Invariant populations such as MAIT and iNKT cells could partly muddle zero-insertion analyses. It was cross-sectional statistical analysis, not following the same donors, that the conclusions relied on. With beta out-of-frame sequences, excess sharing by twins was weaker.

TCRdb analysed the 5' RACE reads with MiXCR anew, one entry per CDR3 protein. Among 550,000 to 700,000 distinct CDR3 sequences listed, 9% to 10% were seen once. Only healthy Caucasians were enrolled as donors. Concerning this clonotype: The target antigen is unknown.

The CDR3 length is 13 residues. V dropped 5 bases and J dropped 4 bases, with 14 bases sitting between them. Germline V gives CDR1 DFQATT, CDR2 SNEGSKA (reference sequence). These records were also assigned to another study, of yellow fever vaccine responses in identical twins.

This receptor was obtained from a woman in her late teens or twenties in good health. This chain uses TRBV20-1 with TRBJ1-1; D is undetermined. Sequenced input: PBMCs. Here the CDR3 reads CSAQREGGTEAFF. In DNA, the CDR3 is TGCAGTGCTCAGCGGGAGGGAGGCACTGAAGCTTTCTTT.